The T cell receptor (beta chain) described here comes from a study of blood T cell repertoires in COVID-19. Study information: PBMCs, B-cell-depleted T cells, or T cells provided the cDNA or gDNA that made up the material.

Germline-derived CDR1 and CDR2 are GTSNPN and SVGIG (reference sequence). After removal of 3 bases from V and 3 bases from J, the junction contained 6 bases not matched to a gene. The CDR3 is 14 amino acids. In the original processing: For nucleated cells, counts were estimated from reference gene primer amplification. This table comes from immunoSEQ multiplex PCR, and its TCRdb copy is limited to in-frame clones, with some not included. For V, J and clone size, that table is used; D and trimming come from the DNA. The table records roughly 360,000 clones, over 75% of them present only once. The V and J genes are TRBV30 and TRBJ2-3; 7 nucleotides match TRBD1. The sequenced sample consisted of PBMCs or T cells enriched from blood (not recorded which). The clonotype comes from a woman under 40 with acute COVID-19. The CDR3 bases are TGTGCCTGGAGGCCAAGGGGGCGGACAGATACGCAGTATTTT. It yields the protein CAWRPRGRTDTQYF.